These 11 T cell receptor beta chains were sequenced from one sample in a study of blood T cell repertoires in COVID-19. Data came from immunoSEQ multiplex PCR; TCRdb stores just in-frame clones and leaves some out. Of over 100,000 clones detected, approximately 87% appear once; the ten largest clones hold 18%. The sample was peripheral blood. The source of these receptors is a woman aged 60 to 75 with acute or convalescent COVID-19.

The V gene is TRBV7-9, the J gene TRBJ1-1; TRBD1 agrees at 7 bases. The CDR3 runs to 14 residues. Germline CDR1 and CDR2: SEHNR and FQNEAQ (reference sequence). V shed 0 bases and J 9 bases; nucleotides not matched to a gene: 7. The CDR3 DNA is TGTGCCAGCAGCTTAGCGCTCGTGACAGGGAAAGCTTTCTTT. Translated, it gives CASSLALVTGKAFF.

This chain links TRBV7-9 with TRBJ2-1, with TRBD2 matching 7 bases. The CDR3 sequence is 14 residues long. V lost 1 base, J lost 4 bases, and 1 base stayed unmatched. From germline, CDR1 is SEHNR and CDR2 FQNEAQ (reference sequence). CDR3 bases: TGTGCCAGCAGCTTAGGCGGGGGTTACAATGAGCAGTTCTTC. Translating gives CASSLGGGYNEQFF.

This sequence joins TRBV7-2 and TRBJ2-7; tentative D call: TRBD2 (6 bases). V lost 6 bases to trimming and J lost 3 bases, with 21 bases between them. The CDR3 covers 16 residues. Looked up from germline, CDR1 is SGHTA and CDR2 is FQGNSA. DNA of the CDR3: TGTGCCAGCAGGTACGGATACGGGGGAGGAGTCTACGAGCAGTACTTC. Its protein is CASRYGYGGGVYEQYF.

This clone has a count of ten or more. The J gene is TRBJ2-1, the V gene TRBV7-9, with unresolved D. The ends were cut back, 0 bases at V and 9 bases at J, with 3 bases in the middle. The CDR3 has 11 amino acids. Per the germline V gene, CDR1 is SEHNR and CDR2 is FQNEAQ (reference sequence). CDR3 DNA: TGTGCCAGCAGCTTAGCCGGTGAGCAGTTCTTC. Translated, it gives CASSLAGEQFF.

The V call is TRBV5-1, the J call TRBJ1-5; the D is unclear. Germline CDR1 SGHRS, CDR2 YFSETQ. The CDR3 length is 14 residues. With 6 bases removed from V and 2 bases from J, the gap between germline ends came to 12 bases. CDR3 nucleotides: TGCGCCAGCACCACCGAGCCGGGCAATCAGCCCCAGCATTTT. Amino acids: CASTTEPGNQPQHF. Complete variable domain (other parts from reference TRBV5-1 and TRBJ1-5): KAGVTQTPRYLIKTRGQQVTLSCSPISGHRSVSWYQQTPGQGLQFLFEYFSETQRNKGNFPGRFSGRQFSNSRSEMNVSTLELGDSALYLCASTTEPGNQPQHFGDGTRLSIL.

The chain is built from TRBV28 and TRBJ1-6, with D uncertain. Germline values: CDR1 MDHEN, CDR2 SYDVKM. The CDR3 loop spans 16 amino acids. V was shortened by 6 bases and J by 5 bases, with 17 bases between the two germline ends. This chain's CDR3 is CASSNPYESNNSPLHF. The CDR3, as DNA: TGTGCCAGCAGCAACCCCTACGAGAGCAATAATTCACCCCTCCACTTT.

This clone has just a few counts. This chain uses TRBV19 with TRBJ1-3; D is unresolved. The germline V gene encodes CDR1 LNHDA and CDR2 SQIVND (reference sequence). The V and J ends lost 10 bases and 0 bases respectively, with 13 bases between them. This CDR3 is built from 14 residues. CDR3 in DNA: TGTGCCACTCGCCCTCGGAGCTCTGGAAACACCATATATTTT. It is translated as CATRPRSSGNTIYF.

This clone has a single count. The rearrangement joins TRBV7-2 to TRBJ1-1; D remains unclear. Trimming left V 5 bases short and J 1 base short, with 11 bases between. The germline V gene has CDR1 SGHTA and CDR2 FQGNSA. CDR3 length equals 14 residues. This CDR3 reads CASSASLENTEAFF. The CDR3 region has the DNA TGTGCCAGCAGCGCGTCGTTAGAGAACACTGAAGCTTTCTTT.

This clone was detected only a few times. This chain uses TRBV19 with TRBJ2-3; tentatively, D is TRBD2 (6 bases). Germline V CDR1 and CDR2: LNHDA, SQIVND (reference sequence). Trimming left V 6 bases short and J 2 bases short, with 15 bases between. This CDR3 is built from 15 residues. The chain's CDR3 is CASRSPGLNTDTQYF. The CDR3 coding sequence is TGTGCCAGTAGGTCCCCGGGACTCAACACAGATACGCAGTATTTT.

This clone was seen a few times. The chain links TRBV27 to TRBJ1-1; 7 bases are a match to TRBD1. With V trimmed by 5 bases and J by 4 bases, 4 bases remained unmatched. Germline V gene data show CDR1 as MNHEY and CDR2 as SMNVEV (reference sequence). This CDR3 has 13 residues. This chain's CDR3 is CASSRQGSTEAFF. Here the CDR3 DNA reads TGTGCCAGCAGTCGACAGGGTAGCACTGAAGCTTTCTTT.

V and J are TRBV3-1 (or the pseudogene TRBV3-2) and TRBJ1-3, with D unresolved. Trimming removed 0 bases from V and 4 bases from J, with 10 bases in between. Per germline, CDR1 LGHDT and CDR2 YNNKEL (reference sequence). This CDR3 comprises 15 residues. CDR3 loop: CASSQDTVAGNTIYF. The CDR3 bases are TGTGCCAGCAGCCAAGATACGGTAGCCGGAAACACCATATATTTT.